This T cell receptor (beta chain) appears in the sequencing data of a study of graft-versus-host responses after intestinal transplantation. Whole-study context: All recipients were given anti-thymocyte globulin induction, and tacrolimus and steroids were then administered for three to four years. Study-wide results and limits: Among recipient marrow samples, GvH clones were found; some appeared first in ileum or blood.

Using immunoSEQ multiplex PCR, the repertoire was profiled, and TCRdb retains in-frame clones only, with some absent. The sample contains more than 100,000 clones, about 93% of which appear only once. The germline V and J ends were trimmed by 0 bases and 2 bases, with 14 bases remaining between them. In germline, CDR1 is LNHNV, CDR2 YYDKDF (reference sequence). The CDR3 is made up of 17 amino acids. A note on this clone: What it binds is not known.

This material consisted of unstimulated CD4+ T cells sorted from spleen or lymph node cells, taken before intestinal transplant. The sequence derives from a human donor who received an intestinal transplant. The V call is TRBV15, the J call TRBJ1-5, with TRBD1 as a possible D gene (6 bases). The CDR3 spells CATSRDQHRAGNQPQHF. CDR3 in DNA: TGTGCCACCAGCAGAGATCAGCACAGGGCGGGCAATCAGCCCCAGCATTTT.